This entry features one T cell receptor (beta chain) sequence. The trim removed 7 bases at V and 0 bases at J, leaving 7 bases unmatched. This CDR3 is built from 15 residues. CDR1 and CDR2 (germline): LNHDA, SQIVND (reference sequence). The data are from a study of cytomegalovirus exposure and HLA in healthy donors. The wider study: In terms of ancestry, the Caucasian-associated cluster contained around 79% of the approximately 400 genotyped donors.

This PCR relied on a set of 60 Vbeta primers and 13 Jbeta primers. Original methodology: It was a later analysis that counted 83 million or so unique TCR beta chains, of which roughly 11 million were shared. Some clones are missing from TCRdb's copy, which holds only in-frame ones; the method was immunoSEQ multiplex PCR. V, J and clone size are those of that table, while D and trimming were read from the DNA. The sample includes about 200,000 clones. Sequencing input: PBMCs. V is TRBV19 and J is TRBJ1-2, with TRBD1 matching over 8 bases. The sequence came from a man aged 25 to 40 in good health and CMV-seronegative. The CDR3 loop reads CASNPDRATNYGYTF. As DNA, the CDR3 is TGTGCCAGTAACCCGGACAGGGCCACTAACTATGGCTACACCTTC.